This TCR beta chain was observed in a study of regulatory T cells in long-lasting Graves disease. CDR3-region Arm-PCR and iRepertoire HTBI primers produced the TCR beta libraries. MiXCR was run by TCRdb on the multiplex PCR reads, yielding one entry per CDR3 protein. The sample includes over 350,000 distinct CDR3 sequences, 15% of them seen just once. The CDR3 totals 12 residues. V was shortened by 6 bases and J by 1 base, with 1 base between the two germline ends. Germline V lookup: CDR1 MDHEN, CDR2 SYDVKM. This clonotype was detected a few times. This likely came from a read error, as a far larger clone is one base away. The time point denotes: newly diagnosed GD, antithyroid drugs for less than 3 months. The TCR library was prepared using RNA isolated from PBMCs. The data also belong to a second study, concerning T cells in Graves' hyperthyroidism and ophthalmopathy. That study reports: A first-round RT-PCR of the TCR CDR3 used the HTBI primer set.

The sequence was obtained from a woman in her forties with Graves disease. The material was peripheral blood mononuclear cells (PBMCs), obtained at new diagnosis, from a patient treated with antithyroid drugs. The rearrangement links TRBV28 to TRBJ2-6; D remains ambiguous. CDR3 in amino acids: CASRSGANVLTF. As DNA, the CDR3 is TGTGCCAGCAGGTCTGGGGCCAACGTCCTGACTTTC.